Below are 6 T cell receptor beta chains sequenced from a single sample in a study of blood T cell repertoires in COVID-19. The table came from immunoSEQ multiplex PCR; TCRdb's copy has only in-frame clones and leaves some out. The sample yields roughly 100,000 clones, about 85% seen once. Specimen: peripheral blood. These receptors were obtained from a man in his fifties or sixties in a cohort sampled during active COVID-19.

The rearrangement links TRBV24-1 to TRBJ1-5; 10 nucleotides align to TRBD1. The CDR3 totals 16 residues. Per the germline V gene, CDR1 is KGHDR and CDR2 is SFDVKD. Germline trimming cut 4 bases from V and 2 bases from J; bases unmatched to any gene: 4. CDR3 coding DNA: TGTGCCACCAGTGAAGCCGGGACAGGGGGCAATCAGCCCCAGCATTTT. Translating gives CATSEAGTGGNQPQHF.

The chain links TRBV6-5 to TRBJ1-1, with D maybe TRBD1 (6 bases). The CDR3 loop spans 14 amino acids. Germline CDR1 MNHEY, CDR2 SVGAGI. V was cut by 5 bases and J by 0 bases, with 10 bases left in between. This CDR3 is CASSPGQMNTEAFF. CDR3 DNA: TGTGCCAGCAGTCCCGGACAGATGAACACTGAAGCTTTCTTT.

The chain carries TRBV28 and TRBJ1-5; D perhaps matches TRBD1 (5 bases). The CDR3 is 17 residues long. From germline, CDR1 is MDHEN and CDR2 SYDVKM. V lost 5 bases to trimming and J lost 7 bases, with 24 bases between them. The DNA for the CDR3 is TGTGCCAGCAGTCCCCCGGGTCCTTCAGGGAGGATCCAGCCCCAGCATTTT. This sequence encodes CASSPPGPSGRIQPQHF. Full variable domain (outside the CDR3, taken from reference TRBV28 and TRBJ1-5): DVKVTQSSRYLVKRTGEKVFLECVQDMDHENMFWYRQDPGLGLRLIYFSYDVKMKEKGDIPEGYSVSREKKERFSLILESASTNQTSMYLCASSPPGPSGRIQPQHFGDGTRLSIL.

This clone was seen just once. The chain links TRBV6-6 to TRBJ1-1; D is perhaps TRBD1 (5 bases). Germline V gene sequence: CDR1 MNHNY, CDR2 SVGAGI (reference sequence). V was clipped by 0 bases and J by 0 bases, with 8 bases between them. The CDR3 loop spans 15 amino acids. CDR3 region: CASSYSGGMNTEAFF. The DNA of the CDR3 is TGTGCCAGCAGTTACTCCGGGGGAATGAACACTGAAGCTTTCTTT.

This chain links TRBV5-1 with TRBJ2-5; the match to TRBD1 covers 7 bases. V was pared by 7 bases and J by 3 bases, with 9 bases of the junction left unmatched. Germline V gives CDR1 SGHRS, CDR2 YFSETQ. This CDR3 comprises 14 residues. CDR3 coding DNA: TGCGCCAGCTCGGCCGGGACAGCCAAAGAGACCCAGTACTTC. Translating gives CASSAGTAKETQYF.

The sample holds one count of this clone. The chain has TRBV5-1 and TRBJ2-3, with TRBD2 identical over 16 bases. Germline V lookup: CDR1 SGHRS, CDR2 YFSETQ. V trimming: 4 bases; J trimming: 0 bases; junction bases outside the gene matches: 2. CDR3 length: 17 amino acids. CDR3 residues: CASSTGLAGGSTDTQYF. The CDR3 DNA is TGCGCCAGCAGCACGGGACTAGCGGGGGGGAGCACAGATACGCAGTATTTT.